This T cell receptor beta chain was sequenced for a study of blood T cell repertoires in COVID-19. V was trimmed by 7 bases and J by 2 bases, leaving 8 bases between them. CDR1 and CDR2 from the germline V gene are MDHEN and SYDVKM. The CDR3 has 12 amino acids. Only in-frame clones appear in the TCRdb table, and some are missing; sequencing was by immunoSEQ multiplex PCR. The sample lists approximately 89,000 clones, 80% seen once, with under 20% in the top ten. The sequencing input was peripheral blood. V is TRBV28 and J is TRBJ2-5, with D unresolved. The receptor's source is a human donor in a cohort sampled during active COVID-19. The CDR3 loop is CASTAGQETQYF. For the CDR3, the DNA is TGTGCCAGCACGGCAGGACAAGAGACCCAGTACTTC.